This passage covers 31 T cell receptor beta chains from one sample sequenced in a study of tumor-infiltrating lymphocytes in localized non-small cell lung cancer. Measured with immunoSEQ multiplex PCR; TCRdb has only the in-frame clones, and not every one. The repertoire holds about 9,500 clones, with more than 70% as singletons. Sequencing used lung tumor tissue. All receptors derive from a human donor with non-small cell lung cancer.

The J gene is TRBJ2-1, the V gene TRBV5-1; the D call may be TRBD1 or TRBD2 (6 bases each). The CDR3 spans 14 residues. V was cut by 6 bases and J by 8 bases, with 18 bases left in between. From germline, CDR1 is SGHRS and CDR2 YFSETQ. CDR3 in amino acids: CASNPTGGHHEQFF. In DNA form, the CDR3 reads TGCGCCAGCAATCCGACAGGAGGGCACCATGAGCAGTTCTTC.

The chain uses TRBV18 and TRBJ2-7; D ambiguous. The CDR3 length is 14 residues. The germline V and J ends were trimmed by 0 bases and 4 bases, with 10 bases remaining between them. The germline CDR1 and CDR2 sequences are KGHSH and LQKENI. This CDR3 is CASSPPGRRYEQYF. The CDR3 DNA follows: TGTGCCAGCTCACCACCAGGCAGACGATACGAGCAGTACTTC.

The chain employs TRBV25-1 and TRBJ1-2; no clear D gene. The germline V gene has CDR1 MGHDK and CDR2 SYGVNS. The CDR3 is 13 residues long. The V and J ends lost 2 bases and 1 base respectively, with 5 bases between them. CDR3 sequence: CASSELVNYGYTF. Written as DNA, the CDR3 is TGTGCCAGCAGTGAACTTGTTAACTATGGCTACACCTTC.

V usage is TRBV5-8 and J usage is TRBJ2-7; 15 bases map to TRBD2. The V gene end was trimmed by 3 bases and the J gene end by 1 base; junction bases not matched to a gene: 8. The CDR3 runs to 18 residues. Germline-derived CDR1 and CDR2 are SGHTS and YDEGEE. CDR3 coding DNA: TGTGCCAGCAGCTACTTGGGACTAGCGGGAGGTTATTCCTACGAGCAGTACTTC. It codes for CASSYLGLAGGYSYEQYF.

J is TRBJ1-1 and V is TRBV4-3; perhaps TRBD1 as D (5 bases). The CDR3 contains 16 residues. Trimming stripped 0 bases from V and 5 bases from J, with 16 bases between. Germline V gene data show CDR1 as LGHNA and CDR2 as YSLEER. CDR3 sequence (DNA): TGCGCCAGCAGCCAAGATCCCGGGACCAGGGAAACTGAAGCTTTCTTT. Amino acid sequence: CASSQDPGTRETEAFF.

The V and J genes are TRBV2 and TRBJ2-5; D call uncertain. Germline values: CDR1 SNHLY, CDR2 FYNNEI. V lost 4 bases and J lost 5, with 8 bases in between. The CDR3 is made up of 12 amino acids. CDR3 in DNA: TGTGCCAGCAGTGTGGTAAGCGAGACCCAGTACTTC. Its protein product is CASSVVSETQYF.

V gene TRBV6-5 combines with J gene TRBJ1-2, with TRBD1 as a possible D gene (5 bases). V was trimmed by 6 bases and J by 8 bases, leaving 10 bases between them. Germline CDR1 MNHEY, CDR2 SVGAGI. There are 11 residues in the CDR3. CDR3 nucleotide sequence: TGTGCCAGCAGCCAGGGCCGGGGCTACACCTTC. It is translated as CASSQGRGYTF.

This sequence joins TRBV28 and TRBJ1-2; unclear D gene. V was trimmed by 5 bases and J by 1 base, leaving 11 bases between them. Per germline, CDR1 MDHEN and CDR2 SYDVKM. The CDR3 sequence is 14 residues long. The CDR3 region is CASSTPVLNYGYTF. CDR3 sequence (DNA): TGTGCCAGCAGTACCCCTGTCCTTAACTATGGCTACACCTTC.

This rearrangement joins TRBV9 to TRBJ2-5, with no clear D. Trimming removed 4 bases from V and 5 bases from J, with 12 bases in between. The CDR3 length is 13 residues. From germline, CDR1 is SGDLS and CDR2 YYNGEE. This CDR3 reads CASSIHPRETQYF. CDR3 bases: TGTGCCAGCAGCATCCACCCGAGGGAGACCCAGTACTTC.

CDR3 sequence (DNA): TGCGCCAGCAGCCATTTGGACTATCGCGAGCAGTACTTC. Its translation is CASSHLDYREQYF. This chain uses TRBV4-1 with TRBJ2-7, with D maybe TRBD2 (6 bases). V dropped 3 bases and J dropped 6 bases, with 12 bases sitting between them. CDR3 length equals 13 residues. Germline-derived CDR1 and CDR2 are MGHRA and YSYEKL.

The CDR3 region has the DNA TGTGCCAGCAGCCGTGACTCCGGGGAGCTGTTTTTT. Protein sequence: CASSRDSGELFF. The V call is TRBV7-9, the J call TRBJ2-2; no clear D. This CDR3 spans 12 amino acids. V was pared by 5 bases and J by 6 bases, with 7 bases between. Germline lookup yields CDR1 SEHNR and CDR2 FQNEAQ (reference sequence).

The CDR3 nucleotides read TGCGCCAGCAGCCAAGATGCGGGGAACACTGAAGCTTTCTTT. Protein sequence: CASSQDAGNTEAFF. The chain carries TRBV4-1 and TRBJ1-1; D not resolved. CDR1 MGHRA and CDR2 YSYEKL come from the germline V gene. The ends were cut back, 0 bases at V and 1 base at J, with 6 bases in the middle. This CDR3 has 14 amino acids.

V is TRBV7-2 and J is TRBJ2-7; 10 nucleotides line up with TRBD2. J lost 2 bases, V lost 5 bases, and 6 bases had no gene match. Germline lookup yields CDR1 SGHTA and CDR2 FQGNSA. This CDR3 comprises 15 residues. CDR3 bases: TGTGCCAGCAGCCCGCGGACTAGCGGTCCCTACGAGCAGTACTTC. Its translation is CASSPRTSGPYEQYF.

The rearrangement links TRBV19 to TRBJ1-5, with 7 bases matching TRBD1. V shed 1 base, J shed 2 bases, and the junction held 5 bases outside the gene matches. This CDR3 comprises 16 residues. Germline V CDR1 and CDR2: LNHDA, SQIVND (reference sequence). The CDR3 sequence: CASSIGGRGGNQPQHF. The CDR3 nucleotides read TGTGCCAGTAGTATAGGGGGCAGGGGGGGCAATCAGCCCCAGCATTTT.

The chain employs TRBV19 and TRBJ1-2; TRBD1 matches 7 bases. After removal of 6 bases from V and 8 bases from J, the junction contained 6 bases not matched to a gene. Germline V gene lookup returns CDR1 LNHDA and CDR2 SQIVND (reference sequence). The CDR3 length is 12 residues. In DNA, the CDR3 is TGTGCCAGTAGCCTCCAGGGGGGCGGCTACACCTTC. This translates into CASSLQGGGYTF.

The genes are TRBV5-1 and TRBJ1-5, with D unresolved. The germline V gene encodes CDR1 SGHRS and CDR2 YFSETQ. V shed 1 base and J shed 2 bases, with 10 bases lying between them. The CDR3 runs 15 residues. The CDR3 DNA is TGCGCCAGCAGCTTGTGGGGAGAGGGCAATCAGCCCCAGCATTTT. Translating gives CASSLWGEGNQPQHF.

V and J are TRBV9 and TRBJ1-4, with a tentative D call TRBD1 (5 bases). The germline V and J ends were trimmed by 0 bases and 0 bases, with 6 bases remaining between them. CDR3 size: 15 residues. Germline values: CDR1 SGDLS, CDR2 YYNGEE. CDR3 region: CASSVGTTTNEKLFF. The CDR3 nucleotides read TGTGCCAGCAGCGTAGGGACAACAACTAATGAAAAACTGTTTTTT.

The chain is built from TRBV2 and TRBJ2-7, with 10 nucleotides matching TRBD2. This CDR3 contains 18 residues. Germline CDR1 reads SNHLY; CDR2 reads FYNNEI. The trim removed 2 bases at V and 5 bases at J, leaving 15 bases unmatched. CDR3 nucleotide sequence: TGTGCCAGCAGTGAAAGGGGAGATACTAGCGGGACCCGAGACGAGCAGTACTTC. The encoded protein is CASSERGDTSGTRDEQYF.

By share of the sample, this clone is medium-sized. The chain combines TRBV5-4 with TRBJ2-7; 11 positions match TRBD2. Germline V CDR1 and CDR2: SGHNT, YYREEE (reference sequence). This CDR3 has 17 residues. J was trimmed by 2 bases and V by 4 bases; bases with no gene match: 11. CDR3 DNA: TGTGCCAGCAGCCCTCCGGGACTAGCGGACCTCACCTACGAGCAGTACTTC. Translation: CASSPPGLADLTYEQYF.

The V call is TRBV7-3, the J call TRBJ1-6; 10 positions agree with TRBD1. This CDR3 has 17 amino acids. V dropped 5 bases and J dropped 0; count of bases not matched to a gene: 4. CDR1 is SGHTA, CDR2 FQGTGA, per germline. CDR3 residues: CASSLGQGDSYNSPLHF. In DNA form, the CDR3 reads TGTGCCAGCAGCCTCGGACAGGGGGACTCCTATAATTCACCCCTCCACTTT.

This chain joins TRBV5-4 and TRBJ1-2; D ambiguous. V gave up 0 bases and J gave up 2 bases, with 14 bases separating them. Germline values: CDR1 SGHNT, CDR2 YYREEE (reference sequence). This CDR3 spans 16 amino acids. In DNA form, the CDR3 reads TGTGCCAGCAGCTTGGCCTCGGGTTGGCGAAACTATGGCTACACCTTC. Its translation is CASSLASGWRNYGYTF.

This clone was seen a handful of times. V usage is TRBV6-5 and J usage is TRBJ1-4; maybe TRBD1 (5 bases). The CDR3 is 14 residues long. Germline V gene sequence: CDR1 MNHEY, CDR2 SVGAGI. Trimming cost V 4 bases and J 4 bases, with 10 bases left between them. CDR3 DNA: TGTGCCAGCAGTTTATTGGGGGGTAATGAAAAACTGTTTTTT. Translating it yields CASSLLGGNEKLFF.

V usage is TRBV11-1 and J usage is TRBJ1-3; 8 positions agree with TRBD1. The length of the CDR3 is 16 residues. Germline lookup yields CDR1 SGHAT and CDR2 FQDESV (reference sequence). J was trimmed by 4 bases and V by 1 base; bases with no gene match: 6. DNA for the CDR3: TGTGCCAGCAGCTTAGACCAGGGGGCAAAAGGAAACACCATATATTTT. Translation gives CASSLDQGAKGNTIYF. Full variable domain (remainder filled in from reference TRBV11-1 and TRBJ1-3): EAEVAQSPRYKITEKSQAVAFWCDPISGHATLYWYRQILGQGPELLVQFQDESVVDDSQLPKDRFSAERLKGVDSTLKIQPAELGDSAMYLCASSLDQGAKGNTIYFGEGSWLTVV.

V usage is TRBV7-2 and J usage is TRBJ2-3, with D unclear. Trimming removed 5 bases from V and 2 bases from J, with 14 bases in between. The CDR3 spans 15 residues. Looked up from germline, CDR1 is SGHTA and CDR2 is FQGNSA. The CDR3 protein is CASSPRRLDTDTQYF. Written as DNA, the CDR3 is TGTGCCAGCAGCCCACGCCGACTTGACACAGATACGCAGTATTTT.

This clone was observed a few times. The chain couples TRBV2 to TRBJ2-5; a possible D gene is TRBD2 (6 bases). Trimming removed 4 bases at V and 0 bases at J, with 18 bases between. The germline gives CDR1 SNHLY, CDR2 FYNNEI. The CDR3 is 17 amino acids. The CDR3: CASSGGEDAWYQETQYF. For the CDR3, the DNA is TGTGCCAGCAGTGGTGGGGAGGACGCTTGGTACCAAGAGACCCAGTACTTC.

V usage is TRBV15 and J usage is TRBJ1-2; D gene ambiguous. Germline-derived CDR1 and CDR2 are LNHNV and YYDKDF (reference sequence). This CDR3 is 13 amino acids long. With 5 bases removed from V and 7 bases from J, the gap between germline ends came to 14 bases. The CDR3 sequence is CATSPNRLSGYTF. DNA for the CDR3: TGTGCCACCAGCCCAAACCGGTTGTCTGGCTACACCTTC. Combining the CDR3 with reference TRBV15 and TRBJ1-2 gives the whole variable domain DAMVIQNPRYQVTQFGKPVTLSCSQTLNHNVMYWYQQKSSQAPKLLFHYYDKDFNNEADTPDNFQSRRPNTSFCFLDIRSPGLGDTAMYLCATSPNRLSGYTFGSGTRLTVV.

This chain joins TRBV14 and TRBJ2-7; a weak D match, TRBD1 (6 bases). The V gene's germline CDR1 is SGHDN and CDR2 FVKESK. The CDR3 consists of 18 residues. V lost 0 bases to trimming and J lost 9 bases, with 27 bases between them. DNA of the CDR3: TGTGCCAGCAGCCAAGATCTGAGGCGTCAGGGGCCTGGATCGGGGCAGTACTTC. This gives the protein CASSQDLRRQGPGSGQYF. Filled out from reference TRBV14 and TRBJ2-7, the complete variable domain reads EAGVTQFPSHSVIEKGQTVTLRCDPISGHDNLYWYRRVMGKEIKFLLHFVKESKQDESGMPNNRFLAERTGGTYSTLKVQPAELEDSGVYFCASSQDLRRQGPGSGQYFGPGTRLTVT.

This chain joins TRBV30 and TRBJ1-3, with D unclear. V dropped 0 bases and J dropped 0 bases, with 6 bases sitting between them. The CDR3 sequence is 14 residues long. CDR1 GTSNPN and CDR2 SVGIG come from the germline V gene (reference sequence). The CDR3 is CAWSVVDSGNTIYF. The CDR3 nucleotides read TGTGCCTGGAGTGTCGTAGACTCTGGAAACACCATATATTTT. Supplemented by reference TRBV30 and TRBJ1-3, the full variable domain reads SQTIHQWPATLVQPVGSPLSLECTVEGTSNPNLYWYRQAAGRGLQLLFYSVGIGQISSEVPQNLSASRPQDRQFILSSKKLLLSDSGFYLCAWSVVDSGNTIYFGEGSWLTVV.

V usage is TRBV7-6 and J usage is TRBJ2-2, with D uncertain. V shed 1 base and J shed 7 bases, with 10 bases lying between them. The germline CDR1 and CDR2 sequences are SGHVS and FNYEAQ. The CDR3 is 14 residues long. The CDR3 reads CASSLGQLDGELFF. CDR3 coding DNA: TGTGCCAGCAGCTTAGGCCAGTTAGACGGGGAGCTGTTTTTT. The full variable domain, its missing parts supplied by reference TRBV7-6 and TRBJ2-2, is GAGVSQSPRYKVTKRGQDVALRCDPISGHVSLYWYRQALGQGPEFLTYFNYEAQQDKSGLPNDRFSAERPEGSISTLTIQRTEQRDSAMYRCASSLGQLDGELFFGEGSRLTVL.

This chain connects TRBV21-1 to TRBJ1-5; the DNA was not compared with TRBD1, the D call given in the table. TRBV21-1 is labeled a pseudogene. This CDR3 has 16 amino acids. For the CDR3, the DNA is TGTGCCAGCAGCAAAGAGGCAGGGGCGGGCAATCAGCCCCAGCATTTT. Translation: CASSKEAGAGNQPQHF.

This clone was found a few times. CDR3 residues: CASSPRGRGMYSPLHF. CDR3 nucleotide sequence: TGTGCCAGCAGCCCCAGGGGCAGGGGGATGTATTCACCCCTCCACTTT. V and J are TRBV7-3 and TRBJ1-6; 7 nucleotides line up with TRBD1. CDR3 length: 16 amino acids. CDR1 is SGHTA, CDR2 FQGTGA, per germline. With V trimmed by 5 bases and J by 8 bases, 12 bases remained unmatched.